This TCR beta chain was sequenced during a study of blood T cell repertoires in COVID-19. For the study at large: The origin of the acute and convalescent COVID-19 samples was the United States, Italy and Spain.

The germline gives CDR1 SGDLS, CDR2 YYNGEE. This CDR3 region has 16 residues. The J segment lost 1 base and the V segment lost 3 bases, leaving 9 bases of the junction unmatched. Source study methods: Reference gene primer amplification yielded estimated nucleated cell counts. This table comes from immunoSEQ multiplex PCR, and its TCRdb copy is limited to in-frame clones, with some not included. V and J calls and clone size are as listed in that table; D and trimming were resolved from the DNA. The sample lists hundreds of thousands of clones; about four fifths were seen once. The sequence was obtained from a woman between 40 and 55 years old with active or convalescent COVID-19. Sequencing was carried out using peripheral blood. The gene calls are TRBV9 and TRBJ2-5; 7 nucleotides agree with TRBD2. Here the CDR3 DNA reads TGTGCCAGCAGCGCACCCTTGACTAGCATCCAAGAGACCCAGTACTTC. It encodes CASSAPLTSIQETQYF.